This record looks at one TCR beta chain sequence and its context. No antigen is known for it. This specimen includes other DNA sequences encoding the same CDR3. The data originate from a study of shared clonotypes between healthy human individuals. Overall study results and limits: Clonotypes shared by all four sorted-subset donors had higher generation probabilities than non-shared clonotypes.

V lost 0 bases to trimming and J lost 3 bases, with 8 bases between them. In germline, CDR1 is SGHRS, CDR2 YFSETQ. The CDR3 has 14 residues. Several immunoSEQ 96-well plates shared each subset's DNA, each plate a replicate. Original methodology: Because ImmunoSEQ provided only junction sequences with no quality scores, the filtering differed. TCRdb keeps only in-frame clones here, not all; method: immunoSEQ multiplex PCR. Clone size and the V and J calls come from that table; the DNA yielded D and trimming. The sample contains around 1 million clones, over 75% of which appear only once. The receptor comes from a man aged 18 to 35 in good health. The chain couples TRBV5-1 to TRBJ2-3; D ambiguous. Sequencing was carried out using memory CD4+ T cells sorted from blood. Subset denoted: CD45RA-negative fraction. CDR3 bases: TGCGCCAGCAGCTTGGGGCAGGTAACAGATACGCAGTATTTT. Its protein is CASSLGQVTDTQYF.